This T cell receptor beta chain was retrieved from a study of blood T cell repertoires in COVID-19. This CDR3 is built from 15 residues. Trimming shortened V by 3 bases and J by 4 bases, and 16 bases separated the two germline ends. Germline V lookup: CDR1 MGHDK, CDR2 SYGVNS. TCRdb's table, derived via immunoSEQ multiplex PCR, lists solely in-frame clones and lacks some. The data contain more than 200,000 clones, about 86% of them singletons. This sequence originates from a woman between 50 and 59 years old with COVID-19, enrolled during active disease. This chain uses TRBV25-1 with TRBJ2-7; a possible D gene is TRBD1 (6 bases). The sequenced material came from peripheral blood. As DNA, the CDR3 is TGTGCCAGCAGTGACCAAACAACAGGGTCATACGAGCAGTACTTC. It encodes CASSDQTTGSYEQYF.